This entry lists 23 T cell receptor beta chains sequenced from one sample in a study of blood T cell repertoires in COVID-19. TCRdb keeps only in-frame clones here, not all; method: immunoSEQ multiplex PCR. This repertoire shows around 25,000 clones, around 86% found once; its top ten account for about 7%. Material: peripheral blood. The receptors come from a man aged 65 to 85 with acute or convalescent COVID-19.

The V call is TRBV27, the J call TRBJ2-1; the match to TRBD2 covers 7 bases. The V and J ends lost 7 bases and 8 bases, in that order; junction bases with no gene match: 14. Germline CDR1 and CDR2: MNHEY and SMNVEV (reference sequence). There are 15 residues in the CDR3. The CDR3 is CASTSSSGAVYEQFF. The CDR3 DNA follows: TGTGCCAGCACCTCATCGAGCGGGGCGGTTTATGAGCAGTTCTTC.

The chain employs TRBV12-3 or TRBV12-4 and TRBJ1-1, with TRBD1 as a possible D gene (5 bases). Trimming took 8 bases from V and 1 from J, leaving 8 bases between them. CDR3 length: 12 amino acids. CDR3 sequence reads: CASVQENTEAFF. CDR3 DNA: TGTGCCAGCGTACAGGAGAACACTGAAGCTTTCTTT.

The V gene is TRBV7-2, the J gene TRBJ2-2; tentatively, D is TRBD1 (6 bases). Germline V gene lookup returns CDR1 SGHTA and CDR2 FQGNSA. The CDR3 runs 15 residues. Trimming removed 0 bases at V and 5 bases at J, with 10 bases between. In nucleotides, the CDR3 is TGTGCCAGCAGCTTAGCGGGGACACCTACCGGGGAGCTGTTTTTT. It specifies CASSLAGTPTGELFF.

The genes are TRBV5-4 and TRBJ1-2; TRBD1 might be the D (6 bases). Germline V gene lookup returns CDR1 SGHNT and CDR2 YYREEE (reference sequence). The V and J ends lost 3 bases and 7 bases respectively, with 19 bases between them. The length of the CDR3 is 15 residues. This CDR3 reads CASSSPETGSTGYTF. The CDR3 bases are TGTGCCAGCAGCTCGCCAGAGACAGGCTCAACTGGCTACACCTTC.

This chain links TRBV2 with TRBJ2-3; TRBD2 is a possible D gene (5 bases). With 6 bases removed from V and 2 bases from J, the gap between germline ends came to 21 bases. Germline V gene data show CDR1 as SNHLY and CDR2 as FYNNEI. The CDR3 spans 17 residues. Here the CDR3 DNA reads TGTGCCAGCAGGAAAGAGGGCCTCCCGCTCTCCACAGATACGCAGTATTTT. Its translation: CASRKEGLPLSTDTQYF.

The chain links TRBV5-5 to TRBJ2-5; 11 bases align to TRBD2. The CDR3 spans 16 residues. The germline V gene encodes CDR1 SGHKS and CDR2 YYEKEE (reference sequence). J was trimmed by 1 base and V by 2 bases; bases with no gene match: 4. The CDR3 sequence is CASSFLTSGSQETQYF. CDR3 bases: TGTGCCAGCAGCTTCCTAACTAGCGGGAGCCAAGAGACCCAGTACTTC.

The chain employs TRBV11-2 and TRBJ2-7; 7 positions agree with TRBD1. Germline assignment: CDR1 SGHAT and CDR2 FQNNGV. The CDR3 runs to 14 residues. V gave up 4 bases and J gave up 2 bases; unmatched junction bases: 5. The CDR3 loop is CASSYRTGAYEQYF. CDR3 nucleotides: TGTGCCAGCAGCTACAGGACAGGAGCCTACGAGCAGTACTTC. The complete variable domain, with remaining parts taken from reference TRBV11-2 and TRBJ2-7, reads EAGVAQSPRYKIIEKRQSVAFWCNPISGHATLYWYQQILGQGPKLLIQFQNNGVVDDSQLPKDRFSAERLKGVDSTLKIQPAKLEDSAVYLCASSYRTGAYEQYFGPGTRLTVT.

As DNA, the CDR3 is TGTGCCAGCAGCTTATTTCCGGGGAACTATGGCTACACCTTC. This sequence encodes CASSLFPGNYGYTF. The chain links TRBV7-3 to TRBJ1-2; D is unresolved. Germline CDR1 and CDR2: SGHTA and FQGTGA. The V end was cut by 2 bases, the J end by 2 bases, with 9 bases between. There are 14 residues in the CDR3. Together with reference TRBV7-3 and TRBJ1-2, the CDR3 gives the full variable domain: GAGVSQTPSNKVTEKGKYVELRCDPISGHTALYWYRQSLGQGPEFLIYFQGTGAADDSGLPNDRFFAVRPEGSVSTLKIQRTERGDSAVYLCASSLFPGNYGYTFGSGTRLTVV.

Here the CDR3 DNA reads TGTGCCAGCAGCTCCGGGGGGGGAGACACCGGGGAGCTGTTTTTT. Its translation is CASSSGGGDTGELFF. The genes are TRBV11-3 and TRBJ2-2; 8 bases fit TRBD2. The CDR3 has 15 amino acids. Germline V gene data show CDR1 as SGHNT and CDR2 as YENEEA. Trimming at V came to 4 bases and at J to 3 bases, leaving 4 bases not matched to a gene.

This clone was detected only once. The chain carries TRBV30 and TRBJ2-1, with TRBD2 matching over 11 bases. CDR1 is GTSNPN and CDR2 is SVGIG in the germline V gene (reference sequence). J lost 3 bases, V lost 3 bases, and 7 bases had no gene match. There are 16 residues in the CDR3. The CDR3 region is CAWSGTSGRIYNEQFF. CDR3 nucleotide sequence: TGTGCCTGGAGCGGGACTAGCGGAAGAATCTACAATGAGCAGTTCTTC. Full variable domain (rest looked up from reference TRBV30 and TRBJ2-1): SQTIHQWPATLVQPVGSPLSLECTVEGTSNPNLYWYRQAAGRGLQLLFYSVGIGQISSEVPQNLSASRPQDRQFILSSKKLLLSDSGFYLCAWSGTSGRIYNEQFFGPGTRLTVL.

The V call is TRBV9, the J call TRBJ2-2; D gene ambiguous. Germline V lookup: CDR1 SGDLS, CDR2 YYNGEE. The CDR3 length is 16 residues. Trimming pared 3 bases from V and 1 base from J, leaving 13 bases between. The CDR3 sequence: CASSEYGSGNTGELFF. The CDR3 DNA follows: TGTGCCAGCAGCGAGTATGGTTCCGGGAACACCGGGGAGCTGTTTTTT.

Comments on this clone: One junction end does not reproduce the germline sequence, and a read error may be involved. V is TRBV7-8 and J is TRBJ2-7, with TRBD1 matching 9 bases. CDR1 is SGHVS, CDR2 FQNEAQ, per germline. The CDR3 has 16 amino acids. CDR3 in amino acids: CASSLAVWTGAGEQYF. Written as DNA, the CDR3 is TGTGCCAGCAGCCTAGCTGTTTGGACAGGGGCCGGCGAGCAGTACTTC.

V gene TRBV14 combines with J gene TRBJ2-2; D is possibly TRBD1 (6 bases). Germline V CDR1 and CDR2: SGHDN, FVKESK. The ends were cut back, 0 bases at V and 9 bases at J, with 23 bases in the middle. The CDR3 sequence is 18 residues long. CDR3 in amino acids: CASSQDLVGNRAKRELFF. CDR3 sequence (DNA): TGTGCCAGCAGCCAAGATCTGGTCGGCAACAGGGCGAAAAGGGAGCTGTTTTTT.

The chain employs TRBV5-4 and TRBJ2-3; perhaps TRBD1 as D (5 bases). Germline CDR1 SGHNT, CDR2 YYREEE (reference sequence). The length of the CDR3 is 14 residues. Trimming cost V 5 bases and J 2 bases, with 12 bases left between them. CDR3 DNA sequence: TGTGCCAGCAGGACCGACAGCCACACAGATACGCAGTATTTT. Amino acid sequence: CASRTDSHTDTQYF.

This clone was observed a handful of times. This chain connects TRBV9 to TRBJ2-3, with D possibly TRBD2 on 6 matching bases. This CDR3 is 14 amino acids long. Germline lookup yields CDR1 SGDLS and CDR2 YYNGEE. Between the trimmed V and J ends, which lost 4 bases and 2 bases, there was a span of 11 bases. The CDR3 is CASSPGLTTDTQYF. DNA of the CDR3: TGTGCCAGCAGCCCGGGACTCACCACAGATACGCAGTATTTT.

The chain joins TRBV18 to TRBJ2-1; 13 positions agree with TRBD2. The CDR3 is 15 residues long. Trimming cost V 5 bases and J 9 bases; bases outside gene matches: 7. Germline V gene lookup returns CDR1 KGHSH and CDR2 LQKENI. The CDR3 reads CASSTGLAGKGEQFF. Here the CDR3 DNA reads TGTGCCAGCTCAACGGGACTAGCGGGGAAAGGTGAGCAGTTCTTC. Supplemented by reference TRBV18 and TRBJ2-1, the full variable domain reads NAGVMQNPRHLVRRRGQEARLRCSPMKGHSHVYWYRQLPEEGLKFMVYLQKENIIDESGMPKERFSAEFPKEGPSILRIQQVVRGDSAAYFCASSTGLAGKGEQFFGPGTRLTVL.

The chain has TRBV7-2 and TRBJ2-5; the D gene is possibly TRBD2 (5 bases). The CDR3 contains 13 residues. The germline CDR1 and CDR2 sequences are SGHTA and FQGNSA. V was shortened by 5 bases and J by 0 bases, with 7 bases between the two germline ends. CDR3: CASSTRDQETQYF. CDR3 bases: TGTGCCAGCAGCACGCGGGACCAAGAGACCCAGTACTTC. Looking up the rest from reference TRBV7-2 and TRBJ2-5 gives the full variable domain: GAGVSQSPSNKVTEKGKDVELRCDPISGHTALYWYRQSLGQGLEFLIYFQGNSAPDKSGLPSDRFSAERTGGSVSTLTIQRTQQEDSAVYLCASSTRDQETQYFGPGTRLLVL.

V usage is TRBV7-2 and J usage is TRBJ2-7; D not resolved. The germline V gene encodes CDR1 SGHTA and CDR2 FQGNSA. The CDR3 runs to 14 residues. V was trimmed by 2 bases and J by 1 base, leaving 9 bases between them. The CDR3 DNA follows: TGTGCCAGCAGCTTAAACGGTCTTTCCTACGAGCAGTACTTC. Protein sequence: CASSLNGLSYEQYF.

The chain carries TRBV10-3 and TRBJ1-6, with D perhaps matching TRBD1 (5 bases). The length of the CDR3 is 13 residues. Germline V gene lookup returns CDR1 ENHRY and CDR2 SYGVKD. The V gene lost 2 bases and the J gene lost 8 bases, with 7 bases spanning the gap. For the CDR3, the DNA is TGTGCCATCAGTGAGGGGGCCCATTCACCCCTCCACTTT. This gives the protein CAISEGAHSPLHF.

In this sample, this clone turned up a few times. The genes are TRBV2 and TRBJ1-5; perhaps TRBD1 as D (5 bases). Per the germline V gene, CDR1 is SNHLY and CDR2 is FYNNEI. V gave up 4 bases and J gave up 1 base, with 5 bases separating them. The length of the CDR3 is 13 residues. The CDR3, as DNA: TGTGCCAGCAGTGGGGGCAGCAATCAGCCCCAGCATTTT. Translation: CASSGGSNQPQHF. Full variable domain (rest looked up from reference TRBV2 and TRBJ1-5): EPEVTQTPSHQVTQMGQEVILRCVPISNHLYFYWYRQILGQKVEFLVSFYNNEISEKSEIFDDQFSVERPDGSNFTLKIRSTKLEDSAMYFCASSGGSNQPQHFGDGTRLSIL.

This chain's CDR3 is CASSQDHRGWEKLFF. CDR3 sequence (DNA): TGCGCCAGCAGCCAAGATCACAGGGGGTGGGAAAAACTGTTTTTT. The chain has TRBV4-3 and TRBJ1-4, with TRBD1 identical over 8 bases. Trimming at V came to 0 bases and at J to 8 bases, leaving 5 bases not matched to a gene. In germline, CDR1 is LGHNA, CDR2 YSLEER. This CDR3 has 15 residues.

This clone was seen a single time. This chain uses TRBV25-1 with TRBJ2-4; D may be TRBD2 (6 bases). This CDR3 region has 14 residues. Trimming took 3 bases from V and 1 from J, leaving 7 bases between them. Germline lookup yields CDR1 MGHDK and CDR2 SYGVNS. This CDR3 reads CASSEEGAKNIQYF. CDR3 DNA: TGTGCCAGCAGTGAGGAGGGGGCCAAAAACATTCAGTACTTC.

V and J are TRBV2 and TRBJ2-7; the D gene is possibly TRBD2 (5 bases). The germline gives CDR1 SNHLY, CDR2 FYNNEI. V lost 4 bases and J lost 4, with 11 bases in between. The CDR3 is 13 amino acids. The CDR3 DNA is TGTGCCAGCAGTGCGATAGCGCAGTACGAGCAGTACTTC. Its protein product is CASSAIAQYEQYF.